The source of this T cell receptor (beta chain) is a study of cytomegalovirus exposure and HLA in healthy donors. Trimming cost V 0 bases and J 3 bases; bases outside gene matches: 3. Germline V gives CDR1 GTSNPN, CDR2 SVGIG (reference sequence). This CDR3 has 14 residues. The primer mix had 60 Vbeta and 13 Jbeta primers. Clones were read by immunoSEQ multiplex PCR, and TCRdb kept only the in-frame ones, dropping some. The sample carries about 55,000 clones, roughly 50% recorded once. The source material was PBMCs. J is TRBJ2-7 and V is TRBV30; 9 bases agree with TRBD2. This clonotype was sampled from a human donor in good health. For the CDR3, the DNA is TGTGCCTGGAGTGTACGCGGGGGGGGCTACGAGCAGTACTTC. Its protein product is CAWSVRGGGYEQYF.